Many counts were recorded for the clone carrying this T cell receptor beta chain. Germline CDR1 and CDR2: SGHVS and FQNEAQ. V was trimmed by 4 bases and J by 3 bases, leaving 10 bases between them. This CDR3 region has 13 residues. The time point was: persistent/refractory GD, antithyroid drugs over 5 years with positive TRAb. Extracted PBMC RNA gave rise to the TCR library. CDR3-region Arm-PCR and iRepertoire HTBI primers produced the TCR beta libraries. TCRdb re-derived calls from the multiplex PCR reads in MiXCR, one entry per CDR3 protein. This sample yields about 460,000 distinct CDR3 sequences, of which around a fifth are seen a single time; about an eighth belongs to the top ten. The data originate from a study of regulatory T cells in long-lasting Graves disease. About the research overall: The definition of persistent Graves' disease was over 5 years of antithyroid drugs with positive TSH receptor antibodies.

The V call is TRBV7-8, the J call TRBJ2-7, with D possibly being TRBD2 (5 bases). The receptor's source is a female donor with Graves disease. The sample consisted of peripheral blood mononuclear cells (PBMCs), taken when the disease was refractory, from a patient treated with antithyroid drugs. CDR3 region: CASSSGLHYEQYF. CDR3 nucleotides: TGTGCCAGCAGCTCCGGACTCCACTACGAGCAGTACTTC.